These 21 T cell receptor beta chains originate from one sample sequenced in a study of T cells after yellow fever vaccination. TCRdb re-called the 5' RACE reads through MiXCR, storing one row per CDR3 protein. The sample consists of 95,000 to 150,000 distinct CDR3 sequences, approximately 14% of them appearing once. Here the sequenced sample was CD8+ T cells sorted from PBMCs, taken 5 days after the yellow fever booster vaccination. These receptors came from a man aged 18-30 years who received the YFV17D yellow fever vaccine.

This clonotype was counted a few times. The CDR3 spells CSAPTGDWTYNEQFF. CDR3 nucleotides: TGCAGTGCTCCGACGGGGGACTGGACCTACAATGAGCAGTTCTTC. This chain joins TRBV20-1 and TRBJ2-1, with D possibly matching TRBD2 (6 bases). The CDR3 spans 15 residues. CDR1 is DFQATT and CDR2 is SNEGSKA in the germline V gene (reference sequence). The V gene lost 5 bases and the J gene lost 2 bases, with 16 bases spanning the gap.

This clonotype was seen at least ten times. This rearrangement joins TRBV6-1 to TRBJ2-3; D call uncertain. CDR1 MNHNS and CDR2 SASEGT come from the germline V gene. V lost 4 bases and J 3 bases, leaving 17 bases between the germline ends. This CDR3 has 16 amino acids. The CDR3 protein is CASSGNPGRETDTQYF. The CDR3 nucleotides read TGTGCCAGCAGTGGAAATCCGGGCCGTGAGACAGATACGCAGTATTTT.

The gene calls are TRBV20-1 and TRBJ2-1; 11 bases are a match to TRBD2. The CDR3 totals 16 residues. The J segment lost 4 bases and the V segment lost 1 base, leaving 6 bases of the junction unmatched. Germline CDR1 DFQATT, CDR2 SNEGSKA (reference sequence). This CDR3 is CSARVSPSGGYNEQFF. CDR3 sequence (DNA): TGCAGTGCTAGAGTTAGTCCTAGCGGGGGGTACAATGAGCAGTTCTTC.

The chain has TRBV5-5 and TRBJ2-3; 9 nucleotides align to TRBD2. The CDR3 is 16 amino acids. Germline CDR1 is SGHKS and CDR2 is YYEKEE (reference sequence). The V segment lost 4 bases and the J segment 0 bases; nucleotides outside the gene matches: 6. CDR3 amino acids: CASSGWTSDSTDTQYF. For the CDR3, the DNA is TGTGCCAGCAGCGGATGGACTAGCGACAGCACAGATACGCAGTATTTT. Drawing the rest from reference TRBV5-5 and TRBJ2-3, the complete variable domain is DAGVTQSPTHLIKTRGQQVTLRCSPISGHKSVSWYQQVLGQGPQFIFQYYEKEERGRGNFPDRFSARQFPNYSSELNVNALLLGDSALYLCASSGWTSDSTDTQYFGPGTRLTVL.

There are a few counts of this clonotype. V usage is TRBV12-3 or TRBV12-4 and J usage is TRBJ2-4; D may be TRBD1 (5 bases). This CDR3 region has 14 residues. V lost 6 bases to trimming and J lost 2 bases, with 11 bases between them. The CDR3 protein is CASRAGLPKNIQYF. CDR3 sequence (DNA): TGTGCCAGCAGGGCAGGGTTACCCAAAAACATTCAGTACTTC.

The V call is TRBV12-3 or TRBV12-4, the J call TRBJ1-1; D ambiguous. The CDR3 extends over 12 amino acids. The V gene lost 2 bases and the J gene lost 5 bases, with 6 bases spanning the gap. The CDR3 loop reads CASSLSGTEAFF. The CDR3 bases are TGTGCCAGCAGTTTAAGTGGGACTGAAGCTTTCTTT.

This clonotype has a handful of counts. CDR3 bases: TGTGCCAGCAGTTCAGGACAGGGGAGTTATAGCAATCAGCCCCAGCATTTT. Residues: CASSSGQGSYSNQPQHF. The chain is built from TRBV27 and TRBJ1-5; 9 positions match TRBD1. V lost 4 bases, J lost 0 bases, and 7 bases stayed unmatched. The germline gives CDR1 MNHEY, CDR2 SMNVEV (reference sequence). The CDR3 length is 17 residues.

This sequence joins TRBV7-8 and TRBJ2-7; D is uncertain. This CDR3 has 13 amino acids. Trimming removed 0 bases at V and 3 bases at J, with 6 bases between. Germline V gives CDR1 SGHVS, CDR2 FQNEAQ. The CDR3 DNA follows: TGTGCCAGCAGCTTAGCTGTGGGCTACGAGCAGTACTTC. Its translation is CASSLAVGYEQYF. The variable domain in full, completed from reference TRBV7-8 and TRBJ2-7, reads GAGVSQSPRYKVAKRGQDVALRCDPISGHVSLFWYQQALGQGPEFLTYFQNEAQLDKSGLPSDRFFAERPEGSVSTLKIQRTQQEDSAVYLCASSLAVGYEQYFGPGTRLTVT.

This clonotype turned up a few times. This chain uses TRBV7-8 with TRBJ2-3, with 7 bases identical to TRBD1. The CDR3 is made up of 18 amino acids. CDR1 is SGHVS, CDR2 FQNEAQ, per germline. J gave up 2 bases and V 5 bases, and 16 bases lay outside the gene matches. The CDR3: CASSPRTDDRDDTDTQYF. The DNA for the CDR3 is TGTGCCAGCAGCCCCCGAACCGATGACAGGGACGACACAGATACGCAGTATTTT.

The V and J genes are TRBV7-9 and TRBJ1-1, with 12 positions matching TRBD1. This CDR3 contains 16 residues. Unmatched junction bases numbered 9, after V lost 6 bases and J lost 4 bases. Germline CDR1 is SEHNR and CDR2 is FQNEAQ (reference sequence). This chain's CDR3 is CASSSPGQGAVTEAFF. Written as DNA, the CDR3 is TGTGCCAGCAGTTCCCCGGGACAGGGGGCGGTCACTGAAGCTTTCTTT. Using reference TRBV7-9 and TRBJ1-1 for the parts outside the CDR3, the full variable domain is DTGVSQNPRHKITKRGQNVTFRCDPISEHNRLYWYRQTLGQGPEFLTYFQNEAQLEKSRLLSDRFSAERPKGSFSTLEIQRTEQGDSAMYLCASSSPGQGAVTEAFFGQGTRLTVV.

This clonotype came up once. As DNA, the CDR3 is TGTGCCAGCAGCTGGTATCGCGTTAGCAATCAGCCCCAGCATTTT. Protein sequence: CASSWYRVSNQPQHF. The chain has TRBV7-2 and TRBJ1-5; D is undetermined. V was shortened by 4 bases and J by 0 bases, with 10 bases between the two germline ends. Germline values: CDR1 SGHTA, CDR2 FQGNSA. This CDR3 region has 15 residues.

This clonotype came up many times. This may stem from a read error, because a much larger clone lies one nucleotide away. The rearrangement links TRBV4-2 to TRBJ2-3; 9 positions agree with TRBD2. Germline loops: CDR1 LGHNA, CDR2 YNFKEQ. This CDR3 is built from 15 residues. J gave up 4 bases and V 0 bases, and 2 bases lay outside the gene matches. The DNA for the CDR3 is TGTGCCAGCAGCCAAGAGCGGGGGGGCCCAGATACGCAGTATTTT. It specifies CASSQERGGPDTQYF.

This clonotype showed up just a few times. The rearrangement links TRBV11-3 to TRBJ2-5; D may match TRBD1 or TRBD2 (6 bases each). V gave up 1 base and J gave up 5 bases, with 20 bases separating them. The CDR3 totals 17 residues. Germline loops: CDR1 SGHNT, CDR2 YENEEA. This chain's CDR3 is CASSLGLTGRSVETQYF. The CDR3 coding sequence is TGTGCCAGCAGCTTAGGATTAACAGGGAGGAGTGTGGAGACCCAGTACTTC.

This chain connects TRBV5-1 to TRBJ2-1, with D hard to call. V lost 3 bases, J lost 6 bases, and 4 bases lay in between. The CDR3 runs to 11 residues. Germline-derived CDR1 and CDR2 are SGHRS and YFSETQ. CDR3 in DNA: TGCGCCAGCAGCTATACCAATGAGCAGTTCTTC. Amino acids: CASSYTNEQFF.

The CDR3 DNA reads as TGCGCCAGCAGGGGGAGCGGGGGCCGTCAGAAGAACACCGGGGAGCTGTTTTTT. It specifies CASRGSGGRQKNTGELFF. The chain has TRBV4-3 and TRBJ2-2, with 8 bases fitting TRBD2. The CDR3 consists of 18 residues. The V segment lost 6 bases and the J segment 1 base; nucleotides outside the gene matches: 13. Germline values: CDR1 LGHNA, CDR2 YSLEER.

In its sample, this clonotype was seen a few times. J is TRBJ2-1 and V is TRBV12-3 or TRBV12-4; D might be TRBD2 (6 bases). The V and J ends lost 5 bases and 8 bases respectively, with 13 bases between them. The CDR3 contains 13 residues. CDR3 nucleotides: TGTGCCAGCAGTAAGGGACTTCGGGATGAGCAGTTCTTC. Protein: CASSKGLRDEQFF.

J is TRBJ1-5 and V is TRBV5-1, with 9 bases fitting TRBD1. This CDR3 is built from 15 residues. CDR1 and CDR2 from the germline V gene are SGHRS and YFSETQ. V was clipped by 4 bases and J by 8 bases; unmatched bases: 10. The CDR3 DNA is TGCGCCAGCAGCCTAGGGACAGGGAGGGGGGAGCCCCAGCATTTT. Its protein product is CASSLGTGRGEPQHF.

The CDR3 spells CASSLADGPLGEKLFF. The CDR3 coding sequence is TGTGCCAGCAGCTTAGCGGATGGGCCCCTGGGTGAAAAACTGTTTTTT. The chain carries TRBV7-6 and TRBJ1-4; D remains ambiguous. Germline V lookup: CDR1 SGHVS, CDR2 FNYEAQ. The CDR3 runs 16 residues. Trimming stripped 0 bases from V and 7 bases from J, with 15 bases between.

This clonotype was detected ten times or more. V and J are TRBV24-1 and TRBJ2-1; 10 positions agree with TRBD1. Germline lookup yields CDR1 KGHDR and CDR2 SFDVKD. The CDR3 sequence is 18 residues long. V lost 4 bases and J lost 5; bases outside the gene matches: 13. CDR3 in amino acids: CATSDRKAPGQGNNEQFF. In DNA, the CDR3 is TGTGCCACCAGTGACCGAAAGGCCCCGGGACAGGGGAACAATGAGCAGTTCTTC.

The chain combines TRBV12-3 or TRBV12-4 with TRBJ2-7, with a tentative D call TRBD2 (5 bases). This CDR3 region has 13 residues. V was cut by 3 bases and J by 9 bases, with 15 bases left in between. Here the CDR3 DNA reads TGTGCCAGCAGTTTCGTCGGGTTCGGAGGGCAGTACTTC. Encoded protein: CASSFVGFGGQYF.

This clonotype was detected only a few times. This chain connects TRBV12-3 or TRBV12-4 to TRBJ2-7; D uncertain. There are 13 residues in the CDR3. V was cut by 9 bases and J by 5 bases, with 17 bases left in between. This chain's CDR3 is CASIGPLEDEQYF. The DNA for the CDR3 is TGTGCCAGTATTGGCCCCTTAGAGGACGAGCAGTACTTC.